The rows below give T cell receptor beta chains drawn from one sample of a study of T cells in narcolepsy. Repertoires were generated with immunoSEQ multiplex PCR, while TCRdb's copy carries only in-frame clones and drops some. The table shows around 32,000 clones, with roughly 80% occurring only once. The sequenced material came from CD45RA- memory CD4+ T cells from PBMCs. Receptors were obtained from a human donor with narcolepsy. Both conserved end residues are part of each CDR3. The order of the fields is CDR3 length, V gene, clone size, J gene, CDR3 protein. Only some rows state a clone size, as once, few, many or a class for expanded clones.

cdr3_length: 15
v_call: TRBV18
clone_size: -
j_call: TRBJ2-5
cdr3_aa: CASSPALAGRETQYF

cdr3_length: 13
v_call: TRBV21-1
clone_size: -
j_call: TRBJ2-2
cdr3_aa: CASSSLNTGELFF

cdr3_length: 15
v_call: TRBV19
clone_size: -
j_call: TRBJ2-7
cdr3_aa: CASRSSFGGSYEQYF

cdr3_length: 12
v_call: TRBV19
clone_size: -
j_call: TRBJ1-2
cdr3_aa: CASRRVPYGYTF

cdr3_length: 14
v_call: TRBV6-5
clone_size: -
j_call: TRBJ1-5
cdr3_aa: CASSPGQINQPQHF

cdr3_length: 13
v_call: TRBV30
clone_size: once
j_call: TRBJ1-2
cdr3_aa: CAWSTGQGYGYTF

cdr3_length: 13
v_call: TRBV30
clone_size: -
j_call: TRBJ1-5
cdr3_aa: CAWSADSTQPQHF

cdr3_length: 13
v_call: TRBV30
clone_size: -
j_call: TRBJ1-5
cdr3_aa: CAWSTDSNQPQHF

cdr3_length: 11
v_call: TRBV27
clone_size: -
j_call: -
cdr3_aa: CASSSTYEQYF

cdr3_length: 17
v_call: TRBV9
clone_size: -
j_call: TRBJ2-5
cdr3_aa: CASSRGLAGPQLQTQYF

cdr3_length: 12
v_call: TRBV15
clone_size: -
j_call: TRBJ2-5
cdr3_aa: CATSRGDETQYF

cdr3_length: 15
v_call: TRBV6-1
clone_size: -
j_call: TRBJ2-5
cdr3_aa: CASSEGTGAMETQYF

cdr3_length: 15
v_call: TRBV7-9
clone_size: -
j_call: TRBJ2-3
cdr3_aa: CASSFVAGASDTQYF

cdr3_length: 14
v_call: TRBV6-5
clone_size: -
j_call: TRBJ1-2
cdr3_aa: CASRPITGFYGYTF

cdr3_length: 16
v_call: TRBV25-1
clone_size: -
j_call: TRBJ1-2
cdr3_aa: CASSTRTGDRGYGYTF

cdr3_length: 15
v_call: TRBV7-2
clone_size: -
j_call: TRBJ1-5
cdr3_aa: CASSKDRGKNQPQHF

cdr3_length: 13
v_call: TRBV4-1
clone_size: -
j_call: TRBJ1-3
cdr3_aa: CASSRPGGNTIYF

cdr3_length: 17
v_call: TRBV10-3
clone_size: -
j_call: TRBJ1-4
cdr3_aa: CAISESGGQGTNEKLFF

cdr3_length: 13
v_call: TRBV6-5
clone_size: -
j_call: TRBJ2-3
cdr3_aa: CASRAYPGQTQYF

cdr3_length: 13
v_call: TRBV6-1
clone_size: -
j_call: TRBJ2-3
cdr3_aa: CASGQTGADTQYF

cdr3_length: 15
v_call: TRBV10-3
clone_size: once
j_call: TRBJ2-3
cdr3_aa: CAISSPLTSRDTQYF

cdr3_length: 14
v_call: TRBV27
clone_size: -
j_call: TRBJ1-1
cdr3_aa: CASSDLVVNTEAFF

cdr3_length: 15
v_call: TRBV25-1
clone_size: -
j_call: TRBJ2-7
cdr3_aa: CASSGTGQGSYEQYF

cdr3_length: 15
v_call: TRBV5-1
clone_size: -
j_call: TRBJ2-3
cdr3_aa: CASSLGQGGTDTQYF

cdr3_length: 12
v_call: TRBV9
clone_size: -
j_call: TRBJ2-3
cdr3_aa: CASSVDLGTQYF

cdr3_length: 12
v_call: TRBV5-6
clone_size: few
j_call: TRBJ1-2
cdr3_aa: CASSGTGSGYTF

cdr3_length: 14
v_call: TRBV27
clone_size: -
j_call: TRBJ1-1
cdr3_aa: CASSSVKDSYEAFF

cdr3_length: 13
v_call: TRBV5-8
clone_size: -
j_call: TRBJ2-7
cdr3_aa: CAGGPGRGYEQYF

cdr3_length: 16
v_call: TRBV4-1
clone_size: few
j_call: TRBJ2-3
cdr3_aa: CASSQDYPGVSDTQYF

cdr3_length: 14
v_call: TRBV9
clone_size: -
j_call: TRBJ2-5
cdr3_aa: CASSALGLSGTQYF

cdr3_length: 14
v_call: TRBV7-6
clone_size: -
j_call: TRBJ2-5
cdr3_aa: CASSLGTTQETQYF

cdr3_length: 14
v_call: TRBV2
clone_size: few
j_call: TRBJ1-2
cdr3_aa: CASKGGTGFYGYTF

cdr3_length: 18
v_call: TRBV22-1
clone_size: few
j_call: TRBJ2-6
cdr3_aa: CPGSFKGKRTSRANVLTF

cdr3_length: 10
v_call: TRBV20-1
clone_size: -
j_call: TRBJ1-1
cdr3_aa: CSATGGAAFF

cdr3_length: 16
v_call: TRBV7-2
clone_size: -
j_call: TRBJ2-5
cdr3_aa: CASSFGDRGGGETQYF